The source of this TCR beta chain is a study of blood T cell repertoires in COVID-19. As for the study in general: Acute-phase and convalescent COVID-19 samples originated in the United States, Italy and Spain. T cells, B-cell-depleted T cells, or PBMCs provided the cDNA or gDNA that served as material.

Original processing notes: Estimation of nucleated cell counts relied on the amplification of reference gene primers. The repertoire was sequenced with immunoSEQ multiplex PCR; TCRdb's copy has only in-frame clones and lacks some. D and trimming come from the DNA, and the V and J calls and clone size come from that table. The sample yields about 240,000 clones, approximately 90% seen once. Input material: peripheral blood. The sequence came from a woman in her thirties or forties who had recovered from COVID-19.

CDR3 amino acids: CASSHLDPSGEKLFF. The DNA of the CDR3 is TGCGCCAGCAGCCACCTCGACCCTTCGGGGGAAAAACTGTTTTTT. This chain links TRBV5-1 with TRBJ1-4; no clear D gene. CDR3 length: 15 amino acids. CDR1 and CDR2 (germline): SGHRS, YFSETQ. V was clipped by 4 bases and J by 8 bases, with 18 bases between them.